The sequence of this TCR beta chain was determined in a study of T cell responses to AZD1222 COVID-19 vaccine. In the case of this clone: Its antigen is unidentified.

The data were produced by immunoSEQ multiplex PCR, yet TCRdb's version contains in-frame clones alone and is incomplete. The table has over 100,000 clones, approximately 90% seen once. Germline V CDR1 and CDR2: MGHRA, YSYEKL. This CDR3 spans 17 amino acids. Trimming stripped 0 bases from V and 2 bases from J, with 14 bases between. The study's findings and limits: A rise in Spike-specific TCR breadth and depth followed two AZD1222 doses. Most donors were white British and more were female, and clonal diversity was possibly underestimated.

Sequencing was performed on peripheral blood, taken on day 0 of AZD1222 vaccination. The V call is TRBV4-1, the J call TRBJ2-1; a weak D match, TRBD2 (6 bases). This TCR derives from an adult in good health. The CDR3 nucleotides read TGCGCCAGCAGCCAAGATTGGGCGGGACGAACCTACAATGAGCAGTTCTTC. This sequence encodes CASSQDWAGRTYNEQFF.